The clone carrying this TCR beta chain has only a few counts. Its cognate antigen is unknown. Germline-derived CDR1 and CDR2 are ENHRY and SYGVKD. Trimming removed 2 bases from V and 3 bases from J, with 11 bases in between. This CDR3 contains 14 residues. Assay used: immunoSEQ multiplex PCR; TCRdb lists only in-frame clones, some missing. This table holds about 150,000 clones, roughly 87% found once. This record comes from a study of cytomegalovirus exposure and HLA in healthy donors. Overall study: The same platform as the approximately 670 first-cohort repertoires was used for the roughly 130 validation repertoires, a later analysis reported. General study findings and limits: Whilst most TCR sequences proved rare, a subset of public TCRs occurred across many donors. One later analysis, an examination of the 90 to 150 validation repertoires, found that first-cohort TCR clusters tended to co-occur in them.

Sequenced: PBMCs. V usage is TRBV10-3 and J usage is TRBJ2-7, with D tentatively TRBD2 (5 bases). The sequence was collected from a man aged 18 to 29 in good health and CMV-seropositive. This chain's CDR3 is CAISENDYLYEQYF. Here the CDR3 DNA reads TGTGCCATCAGTGAGAACGACTACCTCTACGAGCAGTACTTC.